The rows below give T cell receptor beta chains drawn from one sample of a study of blood T cell repertoires in COVID-19. Clones were read by immunoSEQ multiplex PCR, and TCRdb kept only the in-frame ones, dropping some. This table holds approximately 170,000 clones, 80% to 90% found once. The sequencing input was peripheral blood. The origin of the receptors is a man aged 18 to 29 who had recovered from COVID-19. Each CDR3 is given with its conserved first and last residue.

V | CDR3
TRBV29-1 | CSFWTGSTDTQYF
TRBV19 | CASSIVGTSGYEQFF
TRBV6-1 | CASSNPGQGNYGYTF
TRBV21-1 | CASSKASGHRPSEAFF
TRBV4-2 | CASSRDRTANTEAFF
TRBV5-6 | CASSFFSGLAEQFF
TRBV19 | CASSIGRGYTF
TRBV30 | CAWRSDSPYEQYF
TRBV6-5 | CASSNHRQDLYGYTF
TRBV3-1/TRBV3-2 | CASSQVGGSTEAFF
TRBV28 | CASNRFRDYGYTF
TRBV9 | CASSPHTSAQNIQYF
TRBV6-5 | CASRSDRQGEHEQYF
TRBV2 | CASSERGGSTYEQYF
TRBV11-2 | CASSHAGAKNTGELFF
TRBV3-1/TRBV3-2 | CATQGSGYEQYF
TRBV10-3 | CAISKVAGGAEQFF
TRBV4-3 | CASSQSIGDEQYF
TRBV10-3 | CATASGAGEETQYF
TRBV2 | CASSEWPGADEAFF
TRBV7-9 | CASSRDRSSYNSPLHF
TRBV6-5 | CASSPAGQLNYGYTF
TRBV5-1 | CASSLGGLGEAFF
TRBV19 | CASSMVQVGYGYTF
TRBV14 | CASSHATRQGFYNEQFF
TRBV25-1 | CASSGTDYSNQPQHF
TRBV7-2 | CASSFIRVATGELFF
TRBV2 | CASMRGTGTGMNTEAFF
TRBV5-1 | CASSLRDRGQIYTF
TRBV4-3 | CASSQDRGLETQYF
TRBV30 | CAWSAGGGLYEQYF
TRBV6-5 | CASSYLRSGGLDTQYF
TRBV29-1 | CILYSGTSTDTQYF
TRBV18 | CASSPDRVAYGYTF
TRBV6-6 | CASALRSGYGYTF
TRBV6-2/TRBV6-3 | CASSTLWTSGSSYEQYF
TRBV6-5 | CATQGMRVQYF
TRBV7-2 | CASSSPQGGRTEAFF
TRBV2 | CASSVQNRNTEAFF
TRBV29-1 | CSVQGLGANIQYF
TRBV5-5 | CASSSWTGDFYEQYF
TRBV19 | CASSIVSGTGNSPLHF
TRBV6-1 | CASRIAGEYEQYF
TRBV19 | CASRDLAGVGVEFF